The present TCR beta chain was sequenced within a study of post-analysis software for immune sequencing data. The CDR3 contains 16 residues. Germline assignment: CDR1 MGHRA and CDR2 YSYEKL. The V gene end was trimmed by 4 bases and the J gene end by 0 bases; junction bases not matched to a gene: 7. As for this clonotype: Its antigen is still unknown.

TCR beta cDNA libraries included unique molecular identifiers. TCRdb analysed the PCR reads with MiXCR anew, one entry per CDR3 protein. This sample has fewer than 850,000 distinct CDR3 sequences, with roughly 29% found just once. Study results and limitations: Included in a set of roughly 5 TRBV segments more frequent in patients than controls were TRBV5-6, TRBV5-1 and TRBV20-1. Strong co-clustering by F measure was evident for samples that had been prepared in the same batch.

This chain connects TRBV4-1 to TRBJ2-7, with 9 bases that match TRBD2. Source material: blood. This sequence originates from a girl between 10 and 17 years old with multiple sclerosis. The CDR3: CASSRSQLAGSYEQYF. The CDR3 DNA sequence: TGCGCCAGCAGCCGAAGCCAACTAGCGGGCTCCTACGAGCAGTACTTC.